Listed below are T cell receptor beta chains from one sample, sequenced in a study of a mutant IDH1 vaccine in newly diagnosed glioma. The table came from immunoSEQ multiplex PCR; TCRdb's copy has only in-frame clones and leaves some out. This sample has about 60,000 clones; under 90% occur once, and the top ten carry roughly 13%. No antigen has been assigned to these receptors. Specimen: PBMCs, collected from a glioma patient whose treatment included an IDH1 peptide vaccine. These receptor sequences come from a man aged 18 to 29 with glioma. The CDR3 runs from the conserved cysteine through the conserved F or W. The D gene is left open where the match is weak. Part of the rows lack a size; the others show once, few, many or a class for expanded clones.

D | J | size | V | CDR3 | DNA
NA | TRBJ1-1 | NA | TRBV5-8 | CASSLDGGATEAFF | TGTGCCAGCAGCTTGGATGGGGGCGCGACTGAAGCTTTCTTT
NA | TRBJ2-5 | NA | TRBV25-1 | CASSGSVLQETQYF | TGTGCCAGCAGTGGCAGTGTCCTTCAAGAGACCCAGTACTTC
NA | TRBJ2-7 | NA | TRBV30 | CAWSVSGGAYEQYF | TGTGCCTGGAGTGTATCAGGGGGGGCCTACGAGCAGTACTTC
NA | TRBJ2-7 | once | TRBV6-5 | CASSYSRQTTSYEQYF | TGTGCCAGCAGTTACTCTAGGCAGACAACCTCCTACGAGCAGTACTTC
TRBD1 | TRBJ1-5 | NA | TRBV19 | CASSTGGGSNQPQHF | TGTGCCAGTAGTACAGGGGGCGGAAGCAATCAGCCCCAGCATTTT
NA | TRBJ1-3 | NA | TRBV6-1 | CASTPLRGYGNTIYF | TGTGCCAGCACACCGCTCCGGGGGTACGGAAACACCATATATTTT
NA | TRBJ1-2 | NA | TRBV18 | CASSASQGNYGYTF | TGTGCCAGCTCAGCCTCTCAGGGGAACTATGGCTACACCTTC
NA | TRBJ1-1 | few | TRBV29-1 | CSVQGIMNTEAFF | TGCAGCGTTCAGGGGATCATGAACACTGAAGCTTTCTTT
NA | TRBJ1-2 | few | TRBV5-4 | CASSLGSGYTF | TGTGCCAGCAGTCTGGGTTCTGGCTACACCTTC
NA | TRBJ2-1 | NA | TRBV10-3 | CAISESAPPYNEQFF | TGTGCCATCAGTGAGTCGGCACCCCCTTACAATGAGCAGTTCTTC
TRBD1 | TRBJ2-5 | NA | TRBV5-1 | CASSSPLGQGDETQYF | TGCGCCAGCAGCAGTCCGTTGGGACAGGGAGACGAGACCCAGTACTTC
NA | TRBJ2-7 | NA | TRBV10-3 | CAISRDGGGNEQYF | TGTGCCATCAGCAGGGATGGGGGTGGGAACGAGCAGTACTTC
NA | TRBJ1-1 | NA | TRBV7-9 | CASSEGTRTEAFF | TGTGCCAGCAGCGAAGGGACACGGACCGAGGCTTTCTTT
NA | TRBJ1-1 | NA | TRBV18 | CASSPLLILGDGNTEAFF | TGTGCCAGCTCACCACTCTTGATTCTCGGGGACGGCAACACTGAAGCTTTCTTT
NA | TRBJ1-5 | few | TRBV30 | CAWSAGALGNQPQHF | TGTGCCTGGAGTGCAGGGGCGCTGGGCAATCAGCCCCAGCATTTT
NA | TRBJ2-5 | NA | TRBV29-1 | CSAGRMGETQYF | TGCAGCGCAGGACGTATGGGAGAGACCCAGTACTTC
TRBD2 | TRBJ2-7 | once | TRBV4-3 | CASSQGGGLTSGNSYEQYF | TGCGCCAGCAGCCAAGGGGGAGGGCTGACTAGCGGGAACTCCTACGAGCAGTACTTC
TRBD1 | TRBJ1-1 | few | TRBV2 | CASRRDRASEAFF | TGTGCCAGCAGGAGGGACAGGGCATCTGAAGCTTTCTTT
TRBD2 | TRBJ2-1 | NA | TRBV6-5 | CASSPGTSAINEQFF | TGTGCCAGCAGCCCCGGGACTAGCGCTATCAATGAGCAGTTCTTC
TRBD2 | TRBJ2-3 | NA | TRBV2 | CASSLAGGPTDTQYF | TGTGCCAGCAGTCTAGCGGGGGGGCCCACAGATACGCAGTATTTT
NA | TRBJ1-2 | NA | TRBV30 | CAMRVPRRFMTYGYTF | TGTGCCATGCGCGTCCCTAGAAGGTTCATGACCTATGGCTACACCTTC
TRBD1 | TRBJ1-6 | NA | TRBV27 | CASRTQGIDSPLHF | TGTGCCAGCAGGACACAGGGGATTGATTCACCCCTCCACTTT
TRBD1 | TRBJ1-1 | NA | TRBV5-1 | CASSLAGTGTEAFF | TGCGCCAGCAGCTTGGCCGGGACAGGCACTGAAGCTTTCTTT
NA | TRBJ1-3 | NA | TRBV7-2 | CASSPQGVANTIYF | TGTGCCAGCAGCCCCCAGGGAGTCGCAAACACCATATATTTT
TRBD2 | TRBJ2-7 | NA | TRBV6-6 | CASSPRLAGGIEQYF | TGTGCCAGCAGCCCGAGACTAGCGGGAGGGATTGAGCAGTACTTC
NA | TRBJ1-5 | NA | TRBV5-6 | CASSSSRANQPQHF | TGTGCCAGCAGTTCTAGCAGGGCAAATCAGCCCCAGCATTTT
NA | TRBJ1-1 | NA | TRBV9 | CASSVVREGNTEAFF | TGTGCCAGCAGCGTAGTGAGGGAGGGGAACACTGAAGCTTTCTTT
NA | TRBJ2-2 | NA | TRBV27 | CASTSVNTGELFF | TGTGCCAGCACCTCGGTTAACACCGGGGAGCTGTTTTTT
NA | TRBJ2-2 | NA | TRBV7-3 | CASSYQTGELFF | TGTGCCAGCAGCTACCAAACCGGGGAGCTGTTTTTT
NA | TRBJ2-1 | NA | TRBV5-4 | CASSFSLTNEQFF | TGTGCCAGCAGCTTTAGCCTTACCAATGAGCAGTTCTTC
NA | TRBJ1-1 | few | TRBV30 | CAWSGAILDTEAFF | TGTGCCTGGAGCGGTGCGATTCTGGACACTGAAGCTTTCTTT
NA | TRBJ1-1 | NA | TRBV29-1 | CSGRGTHAEAFF | TGCAGCGGCCGCGGGACACACGCTGAAGCTTTCTTT
TRBD1 | TRBJ1-5 | NA | TRBV15 | CATSRQPGQANQPQHF | TGTGCCACCAGCAGACAACCGGGACAGGCTAATCAGCCCCAGCATTTT
NA | TRBJ1-2 | NA | TRBV6-1 | CASSVSDSYGYTF | TGTGCCAGCAGTGTATCGGACAGCTATGGCTACACCTTC
NA | TRBJ1-1 | NA | TRBV7-2 | CASSLGGTLNTEAFF | TGTGCCAGCAGCTTGGGGGGGACACTGAACACTGAAGCTTTCTTT
NA | TRBJ2-5 | NA | TRBV14 | CASSQVRAGHQETQYF | TGTGCCAGCAGCCAAGTTCGGGCAGGTCACCAAGAGACCCAGTACTTC
TRBD1 | TRBJ1-2 | NA | TRBV19 | CASSSGGSYGYTF | TGTGCCAGTAGTTCAGGGGGTTCATACGGCTACACCTTC
NA | TRBJ1-1 | NA | TRBV2 | CASSDGMVGKNTEAFF | TGTGCCAGCAGTGATGGGATGGTGGGCAAGAACACTGAAGCTTTCTTT
TRBD1 | TRBJ1-1 | NA | TRBV28 | CASSSTGRTEAFF | TGTGCCAGCAGTTCGACAGGGCGCACTGAAGCTTTCTTT
NA | TRBJ1-2 | NA | TRBV5-5 | CASSLGPGGAHYGYTF | TGTGCCAGCAGCTTGGGCCCGGGGGGGGCGCATTATGGCTACACCTTC
NA | TRBJ2-7 | NA | TRBV19 | CASSIPKDGSYEQYF | TGTGCCAGTAGTATTCCGAAGGACGGCTCCTACGAGCAGTACTTC
TRBD1 | TRBJ2-7 | NA | TRBV7-8 | CASSKPGQGAFVEQYF | TGTGCCAGCAGCAAACCCGGCCAGGGGGCGTTTGTGGAGCAGTACTTC
NA | TRBJ1-2 | NA | TRBV6-5 | CASSQQQEVYGYTF | TGTGCCAGCAGTCAACAACAGGAAGTCTATGGCTACACCTTC
NA | TRBJ1-6 | NA | TRBV5-1 | CASSATSQGFILHF | TGCGCCAGCAGCGCCACCTCCCAGGGTTTTATCCTCCACTTT
NA | TRBJ2-3 | NA | TRBV11-2 | CASSFVAGTDTQYF | TGTGCCAGCAGCTTCGTGGCTGGCACAGATACGCAGTATTTT
NA | TRBJ1-6 | NA | TRBV19 | CASSIGYRDNFGNSPLHF | TGTGCCAGTAGTATAGGGTACAGGGATAATTTTGGGAATTCACCCCTCCACTTT
NA | TRBJ2-3 | NA | TRBV5-4 | CASSLDQAAARDTQYF | TGTGCCAGCAGCTTGGATCAAGCGGCCGCCCGAGATACGCAGTATTTT
TRBD1 | TRBJ1-1 | NA | TRBV29-1 | CSVYRDRGFPPEAFF | TGCAGCGTCTACCGGGACAGGGGATTCCCTCCAGAGGCTTTCTTT
TRBD1 | TRBJ2-2 | few | TRBV28 | CASSPWDSYTGELFF | TGTGCCAGCAGTCCGTGGGACAGTTACACCGGGGAGCTGTTTTTT
NA | TRBJ2-7 | NA | TRBV18 | CASSPPDSGDEQYF | TGTGCCAGCTCACCACCTGATTCAGGGGACGAGCAGTACTTC